What follows are 30 T cell receptor beta chains derived from one specimen sequenced in a study of blood T cell repertoires in COVID-19. Using immunoSEQ multiplex PCR, the repertoire was profiled, and TCRdb retains in-frame clones only, with some absent. The table records 150,000 or so clones, roughly 85% of them present only once. Sequences were obtained from PBMCs or T cells enriched from blood (not recorded which). These receptors all come from a woman between 45 and 60 years old who had recovered from COVID-19.

The CDR3 region is CASSVSSTNEKLFF. CDR3 coding DNA: TGTGCCAGCAGCGTATCGTCAACTAATGAAAAACTGTTTTTT. The V gene is TRBV9, the J gene TRBJ1-4; D not resolved. Trimming took 1 base from V and 0 from J, leaving 4 bases between them. The CDR3 is made up of 14 amino acids. Per the germline V gene, CDR1 is SGDLS and CDR2 is YYNGEE. Variable domain in full (rest from reference TRBV9 and TRBJ1-4): DSGVTQTPKHLITATGQRVTLRCSPRSGDLSVYWYQQSLDQGLQFLIQYYNGEERAKGNILERFSAQQFPDLHSELNLSSLELGDSALYFCASSVSSTNEKLFFGSGTQLSVL.

The chain couples TRBV2 to TRBJ2-5; maybe TRBD2 (6 bases). Germline CDR1 is SNHLY and CDR2 is FYNNEI. The CDR3 is 15 amino acids. Trimming pared 6 bases from V and 4 bases from J, leaving 18 bases between. CDR3: CASSLGLLTGETQYF. The DNA for the CDR3 is TGTGCCAGCAGCCTGGGACTCCTGACCGGAGAGACCCAGTACTTC.

In DNA, the CDR3 is TGTGCCAGTCTCTGGGGCTCGAGGAACACTGAAGCTTTCTTT. Protein sequence: CASLWGSRNTEAFF. The chain recombines TRBV28 with TRBJ1-1; the D gene is possibly TRBD1 (5 bases). V shed 9 bases and J shed 1 base, with 15 bases lying between them. The CDR3 totals 14 residues. From germline, CDR1 is MDHEN and CDR2 SYDVKM. Drawing the rest from reference TRBV28 and TRBJ1-1, the complete variable domain is DVKVTQSSRYLVKRTGEKVFLECVQDMDHENMFWYRQDPGLGLRLIYFSYDVKMKEKGDIPEGYSVSREKKERFSLILESASTNQTSMYLCASLWGSRNTEAFFGQGTRLTVV.

The V call is TRBV13, the J call TRBJ2-3; D may be TRBD2 (5 bases). The V end lost 5 bases, the J end lost 1 base, and 19 bases lay between the germline ends. From germline, CDR1 is PRHDT and CDR2 FYEKMQ (reference sequence). The CDR3 sequence is 17 residues long. CDR3 sequence reads: CASSTSLGRGGTDTQYF. The DNA for the CDR3 is TGTGCCAGCAGCACCTCCTTAGGCCGGGGAGGCACAGATACGCAGTATTTT. Supplemented by reference TRBV13 and TRBJ2-3, the full variable domain reads AAGVIQSPRHLIKEKRETATLKCYPIPRHDTVYWYQQGPGQDPQFLISFYEKMQSDKGSIPDRFSAQQFSDYHSELNMSSLELGDSALYFCASSTSLGRGGTDTQYFGPGTRLTVL.

This sequence joins TRBV12-3 or TRBV12-4 and TRBJ1-6; a possible D gene is TRBD1 (6 bases). V lost 6 bases, J lost 8 bases, and 11 bases lay in between. The CDR3 length is 13 residues. The CDR3 protein is CASSPNRDSPLHF. CDR3 coding DNA: TGTGCCAGCAGCCCAAACAGGGATTCACCCCTCCACTTT.

This clone came up once. The junction and the germline gene differ at one end; a read error may be behind it. The chain carries TRBV7-7 and TRBJ2-2; perhaps TRBD2 as D (6 bases). The V gene's germline CDR1 is SSHAT and CDR2 FNYEAQ (reference sequence). The CDR3 is 15 residues long. CDR3 protein: CASSPSGGGAGELFF. In DNA form, the CDR3 reads TGTGCTAGCAGTCCCTCCGGAGGAGGGGCCGGGGAGCTGTTTTTT.

The chain uses TRBV5-8 and TRBJ2-7; 11 bases are shared with TRBD2. Losses at the gene ends were 0 bases for V and 6 bases for J; bases not matched to a gene: 8. The CDR3 is 16 residues long. Germline V lookup: CDR1 SGHTS, CDR2 YDEGEE. The CDR3 here is CASSLVVGLAGGEQYF. The CDR3 coding sequence is TGTGCCAGCAGCTTGGTTGTAGGGCTAGCGGGGGGCGAGCAGTACTTC.

This clone occurred many times. The chain joins TRBV9 to TRBJ2-1; 13 bases match TRBD2. The CDR3 spans 16 residues. The junction had 4 bases not matched to a gene; V was cut back by 0 bases and J by 7 bases. Germline V lookup: CDR1 SGDLS, CDR2 YYNGEE. CDR3: CASSVGGTSGKNEQFF. In DNA form, the CDR3 reads TGTGCCAGCAGCGTAGGGGGGACTAGCGGGAAGAATGAGCAGTTCTTC.

The chain employs TRBV5-1 and TRBJ1-3, with 7 bases fitting TRBD1. Trimming took 3 bases from V and 0 from J; bases not matched to a gene: 6. The length of the CDR3 is 16 residues. Germline CDR1 reads SGHRS; CDR2 reads YFSETQ. This chain's CDR3 is CASSSIDRDSGNTIYF. The CDR3 bases are TGCGCCAGCAGCTCCATCGACAGGGACTCTGGAAACACCATATATTTT.

The rearrangement links TRBV19 to TRBJ2-1; D gene ambiguous. The germline V gene has CDR1 LNHDA and CDR2 SQIVND (reference sequence). The CDR3 runs to 17 residues. V was shortened by 5 bases and J by 0 bases, with 17 bases between the two germline ends. The CDR3 loop is CASSVAGHSSSYNEQFF. The CDR3 nucleotides read TGTGCCAGTAGTGTAGCTGGGCACTCGAGCTCCTACAATGAGCAGTTCTTC. The whole variable domain, remainder taken from reference TRBV19 and TRBJ2-1, is DGGITQSPKYLFRKEGQNVTLSCEQNLNHDAMYWYRQDPGQGLRLIYYSQIVNDFQKGDIAEGYSVSREKKESFPLTVTSAQKNPTAFYLCASSVAGHSSSYNEQFFGPGTRLTVL.

Only one count was recorded for this clone. The V and J genes are TRBV3-1 (or the pseudogene TRBV3-2) and TRBJ1-4; D is possibly TRBD1 (6 bases). V was cut by 5 bases and J by 1 base, with 11 bases left in between. Germline CDR1 LGHDT, CDR2 YNNKEL (reference sequence). The CDR3 has 15 residues. CDR3 nucleotides: TGTGCCAGCAGCTATCGGACAGAAACTAATGAAAAACTGTTTTTT. As protein: CASSYRTETNEKLFF.

This clone has more than one count but fewer than ten. The chain employs TRBV19 and TRBJ1-2, with 9 bases matching TRBD1. The CDR3 sequence is 15 residues long. Per the germline V gene, CDR1 is LNHDA and CDR2 is SQIVND (reference sequence). J lost 6 bases, V lost 4 bases, and 9 bases had no gene match. The CDR3 loop reads CASSRWDREENGYTF. CDR3 sequence (DNA): TGTGCCAGTAGTAGGTGGGACAGGGAGGAAAATGGCTACACCTTC.

The chain joins TRBV11-2 to TRBJ1-1; 8 positions agree with TRBD1. Germline V gives CDR1 SGHAT, CDR2 FQNNGV. V was pared by 4 bases and J by 3 bases, with 4 bases of the junction left unmatched. The CDR3 covers 14 residues. CDR3 sequence reads: CASSSGQGYTEAFF. Written as DNA, the CDR3 is TGTGCCAGCAGCTCCGGACAGGGCTACACTGAAGCTTTCTTT.

This clone has just one count. The rearrangement joins TRBV10-2 to TRBJ2-1; D gene uncertain. The V gene's germline CDR1 is WSHSY and CDR2 SAAADI. The V end was cut by 7 bases, the J end by 3 bases, with 25 bases between. CDR3 length equals 18 residues. CDR3 nucleotide sequence: TGCGCCAGCACCCCGCCCTCCAGTGGCGGAGATTACTACAATGAGCAGTTCTTC. Encoded protein: CASTPPSSGGDYYNEQFF.

The chain carries TRBV5-6 and TRBJ2-1; 8 bases fit TRBD2. V lost 3 bases to trimming and J lost 10 bases; unmatched junction nucleotides: 12. This CDR3 is 15 amino acids long. CDR1 is SGHDT and CDR2 is YYEEEE in the germline V gene. For the CDR3, the DNA is TGTGCCAGCAGCTGGGGGTCCGGGAGGGCCAAGGAGCAGTTCTTC. Protein product: CASSWGSGRAKEQFF.

The J gene is TRBJ2-3, the V gene TRBV24-1; TRBD1 might be the D (6 bases). The germline gives CDR1 KGHDR, CDR2 SFDVKD. Trimming removed 3 bases from V and 0 bases from J, with 9 bases in between. The CDR3 has 15 residues. CDR3 sequence (DNA): TGTGCCACCAGTGATAGGACAGAAAGCACAGATACGCAGTATTTT. This gives the protein CATSDRTESTDTQYF.

The chain uses TRBV5-4 and TRBJ1-6; TRBD1 is a possible D gene (5 bases). The CDR3 runs 15 residues. Germline-derived CDR1 and CDR2 are SGHNT and YYREEE (reference sequence). Trimming removed 1 base from V and 11 bases from J, with 16 bases in between. CDR3 in amino acids: CASSLLGGIAAPLHF. Written as DNA, the CDR3 is TGTGCCAGCAGCTTGTTGGGGGGGATCGCTGCACCCCTCCACTTT.

This sequence joins TRBV24-1 and TRBJ2-2; perhaps TRBD1 as D (6 bases). The CDR3 length is 13 residues. Germline CDR1 reads KGHDR; CDR2 reads SFDVKD. V lost 3 bases to trimming and J lost 9 bases, with 10 bases between them. The CDR3 nucleotides read TGTGCCACCAGTGATACAGGGCTGCGGGAGCTGTTTTTT. Its protein product is CATSDTGLRELFF.

The chain links TRBV2 to TRBJ2-3; 9 bases match TRBD1. This CDR3 has 14 residues. Germline CDR1 is SNHLY and CDR2 is FYNNEI. Unmatched junction bases numbered 4, after V lost 9 bases and J lost 0 bases. CDR3 DNA: TGTGCCAGACAGGGGGCTGCTAGCACAGATACGCAGTATTTT. Residues: CARQGAASTDTQYF.

The V call is TRBV19, the J call TRBJ2-5; 8 positions match TRBD1. The germline CDR1 and CDR2 sequences are LNHDA and SQIVND (reference sequence). V was pared by 10 bases and J by 5 bases, with 9 bases of the junction left unmatched. The CDR3 contains 13 residues. The CDR3 sequence is CATRDRPGETQYF. CDR3 DNA: TGTGCCACTAGGGACAGGCCGGGGGAGACCCAGTACTTC.

This chain joins TRBV29-1 and TRBJ1-2; maybe TRBD1 (6 bases). This CDR3 contains 11 residues. Trimming cost V 6 bases and J 13 bases, with 18 bases left between them. Germline CDR1 is SQVTM and CDR2 is ANQGSEA. CDR3 in amino acids: CSVTVRGVTTF. The CDR3 nucleotides are TGCAGCGTGACGGTCAGGGGCGTAACCACCTTC. Full variable domain (rest looked up from reference TRBV29-1 and TRBJ1-2): SAVISQKPSRDICQRGTSLTIQCQVDSQVTMMFWYRQQPGQSLTLIATANQGSEATYESGFVIDKFPISRPNLTFSTLTVSNMSPEDSSIYLCSVTVRGVTTFGSGTRLTVV.

The chain couples TRBV3-1 (or the pseudogene TRBV3-2) to TRBJ2-3; 11 bases fit TRBD2. The CDR3 covers 16 residues. The V gene's germline CDR1 is LGHDT and CDR2 YNNKEL (reference sequence). The V segment lost 2 bases and the J segment 3 bases; nucleotides outside the gene matches: 4. The CDR3 region is CASSQRPSGGTDTQYF. The CDR3 DNA is TGTGCCAGCAGCCAAAGACCTAGCGGGGGGACAGATACGCAGTATTTT.

The V call is TRBV7-6, the J call TRBJ2-5; 7 positions match TRBD1. The CDR3 sequence is 13 residues long. With 5 bases clipped from V and 5 bases from J, the junction kept 5 bases outside the gene matches. Germline CDR1 SGHVS, CDR2 FNYEAQ. Here the CDR3 DNA reads TGTGCCAGCAGCCCGGGACAGCTGGAGACCCAGTACTTC. Amino acid sequence: CASSPGQLETQYF.

V is TRBV6-5 and J is TRBJ1-1; D gene unclear. This CDR3 is 11 amino acids long. Germline V lookup: CDR1 MNHEY, CDR2 SVGAGI. The ends were cut back, 6 bases at V and 6 bases at J, with 8 bases in the middle. CDR3 sequence reads: CASSPQPEAFF. The CDR3 DNA sequence: TGTGCCAGCAGCCCACAGCCTGAAGCTTTCTTT.

The chain links TRBV5-8 to TRBJ1-5; possible D gene TRBD1, 5 bases. CDR3 length equals 17 residues. Trimming left V 0 bases short and J 6 bases short, with 19 bases between. Germline CDR1 reads SGHTS; CDR2 reads YDEGEE. CDR3: CASSLDWGRVGRQPQHF. The CDR3 DNA reads as TGTGCCAGCAGCTTGGATTGGGGGAGGGTCGGTCGTCAGCCCCAGCATTTT.

The V call is TRBV11-2, the J call TRBJ1-1; maybe TRBD1 (5 bases). This CDR3 is built from 16 residues. From germline, CDR1 is SGHAT and CDR2 FQNNGV. The V and J ends lost 2 bases and 0 bases respectively, with 13 bases between them. For the CDR3, the DNA is TGTGCCAGCAGCTTATTGGGGCGACCGTTGAACACTGAAGCTTTCTTT. Its protein is CASSLLGRPLNTEAFF.

As DNA, the CDR3 is TGTGCCAGCAGCCAAGCTCGGGGGGTCGGTCCGTTCTTC. Encoded protein: CASSQARGVGPFF. The J gene is TRBJ2-1, the V gene TRBV3-1 (or the pseudogene TRBV3-2), with 7 nucleotides matching TRBD2. Per the germline V gene, CDR1 is LGHDT and CDR2 is YNNKEL (reference sequence). The J segment lost 15 bases and the V segment lost 1 base, leaving 9 bases of the junction unmatched. The CDR3 extends over 13 amino acids.

This chain uses TRBV5-6 with TRBJ1-1, with a possible D match to TRBD1 (5 bases). The CDR3 length is 15 residues. With 0 bases removed from V and 0 bases from J, the gap between germline ends came to 9 bases. Germline assignment: CDR1 SGHDT and CDR2 YYEEEE. The CDR3 reads CASSLAGHMNTEAFF. The CDR3 coding sequence is TGTGCCAGCAGCTTGGCAGGACACATGAACACTGAAGCTTTCTTT. Looking up the rest from reference TRBV5-6 and TRBJ1-1 gives the full variable domain: DAGVTQSPTHLIKTRGQQVTLRCSPKSGHDTVSWYQQALGQGPQFIFQYYEEEERQRGNFPDRFSGHQFPNYSSELNVNALLLGDSALYLCASSLAGHMNTEAFFGQGTRLTVV.

The chain couples TRBV7-9 to TRBJ2-5; D is possibly TRBD2 (6 bases). This CDR3 contains 15 residues. Between the trimmed V and J ends, which lost 4 bases and 2 bases, there was a span of 14 bases. Germline assignment: CDR1 SEHNR and CDR2 FQNEAQ (reference sequence). The CDR3 sequence: CASSSAGPFQETQYF. The CDR3 region has the DNA TGTGCCAGCAGCTCCGCGGGACCCTTTCAAGAGACCCAGTACTTC.

A single count supports this clone. The chain combines TRBV18 with TRBJ2-7; tentatively, D is TRBD1 (5 bases). The length of the CDR3 is 13 residues. V was pared by 3 bases and J by 3 bases, with 9 bases between. The germline gives CDR1 KGHSH, CDR2 LQKENI. In DNA, the CDR3 is TGTGCCAGCTCACCCGACAGAATCTACGAGCAGTACTTC. It is translated as CASSPDRIYEQYF.